This TCR beta chain appears in the sequencing data of a study of T cell changes during pregnancy in multiple sclerosis. TCRdb's table, derived via immunoSEQ multiplex PCR, lists solely in-frame clones and lacks some. The table records around 36,000 clones, around nine tenths of them present only once. This CDR3 has 19 amino acids. J lost 0 bases, V lost 5 bases, and 16 bases had no gene match. The V gene's germline CDR1 is SGHAT and CDR2 FQNNGV. V is TRBV11-2 and J is TRBJ2-7, with 10 bases lining up with TRBD1. Here the sequenced sample was CD4+ T cells from peripheral blood mononuclear cells, taken in the third trimester of pregnancy. This sequence originates from a female donor with multiple sclerosis, enrolled in a pregnancy study. The CDR3 nucleotides read TGTGCCAGCAGCCGGTGGACAGGGGGGCAGGTAACACTCTCCTACGAGCAGTACTTC. It specifies CASSRWTGGQVTLSYEQYF. The whole variable domain, filled in from reference TRBV11-2 and TRBJ2-7, reads EAGVAQSPRYKIIEKRQSVAFWCNPISGHATLYWYQQILGQGPKLLIQFQNNGVVDDSQLPKDRFSAERLKGVDSTLKIQPAKLEDSAVYLCASSRWTGGQVTLSYEQYFGPGTRLTVT.